Below, 28 T cell receptor beta chains from the same sample are listed, as sequenced in a study of T cell repertoires in cytomegalovirus infection. MiXCR was run by TCRdb on the reads, yielding one entry per CDR3 protein. Counted here are a few hundred thousand distinct CDR3 sequences, 15% to 20% occurring once; the ten biggest clones make up about 10%. The sequencing sample was made of PBMCs. These receptors came from a human donor in good health (CMV status not recorded). Some clones in this sample may be carry-over from other donors' samples.

This clonotype has only a few counts. The chain has TRBV4-1 and TRBJ1-2, with a possible D match to TRBD1 (5 bases). CDR3 length: 16 amino acids. In germline, CDR1 is MGHRA, CDR2 YSYEKL. V was pared by 4 bases and J by 0 bases, with 15 bases between. This CDR3 is CASSPWPGGANYGYTF. CDR3 bases: TGCGCCAGCAGCCCGTGGCCCGGGGGGGCTAACTATGGCTACACCTTC.

A few counts support this clonotype. One end of the junction is discordant with germline, which a read error may explain. This chain uses TRBV6-4 with TRBJ1-1; tentative D call: TRBD1 (6 bases). Germline assignment: CDR1 MRHNA and CDR2 SNTAGT. The CDR3 has 14 amino acids. CDR3 coding DNA: TGTGCCAGCAGTTACTCGTCTCAGGGGACTGAAGCTTTCTTT. Its translation: CASSYSSQGTEAFF.

This clonotype was detected many times. The chain combines TRBV7-9 with TRBJ2-1; 14 bases map to TRBD2. With V trimmed by 5 bases and J by 14 bases, 8 bases remained unmatched. The CDR3 sequence is 14 residues long. The germline gives CDR1 SEHNR, CDR2 FQNEAQ (reference sequence). In DNA form, the CDR3 reads TGTGCCAGCAGCGCGACTAGCGGGAGGGCCGGGAAGTTCTTC. Amino acids: CASSATSGRAGKFF.

The rearrangement uses TRBV20-1 and TRBJ2-7; D gene unclear. Germline V gene data show CDR1 as DFQATT and CDR2 as SNEGSKA (reference sequence). With 6 bases removed from V and 6 bases from J, the gap between germline ends came to 15 bases. This CDR3 has 12 residues. The CDR3 is CSATPGRVEQYF. In DNA form, the CDR3 reads TGCAGTGCAACGCCCGGACGGGTCGAGCAGTACTTC.

This clonotype was picked up a small number of times. The CDR3 coding sequence is TGTGCCAGCAGTGACAGGGGGGGATCGAACACCGGGGAGCTGTTTTTT. This gives the protein CASSDRGGSNTGELFF. The chain couples TRBV2 to TRBJ2-2; D possibly matches TRBD1 or TRBD2 (7 bases each). The CDR3 is made up of 16 amino acids. Germline assignment: CDR1 SNHLY and CDR2 FYNNEI. Trimming left V 3 bases short and J 0 bases short, with 11 bases between.

This clonotype was seen many times. The chain is built from TRBV7-2 and TRBJ2-2; D gene unclear. Germline V gene lookup returns CDR1 SGHTA and CDR2 FQGNSA. This CDR3 has 16 residues. V was pared by 5 bases and J by 0 bases, with 13 bases between. CDR3 nucleotides: TGTGCCAGCAGCCCACGGACGATCTCGAACACCGGGGAGCTGTTTTTT. This gives the protein CASSPRTISNTGELFF.

This clonotype was seen ten or more times. The V and J genes are TRBV7-6 and TRBJ2-1, with 7 bases identical to TRBD2. Losses at the gene ends were 5 bases for V and 6 bases for J; bases not matched to a gene: 10. From germline, CDR1 is SGHVS and CDR2 FNYEAQ. The CDR3 runs to 15 residues. In DNA, the CDR3 is TGTGCCAGCAGCCACCAGCGGGGTGGTAGCAATGAGCAGTTCTTC. As protein: CASSHQRGGSNEQFF.

This clonotype came up a few times. The chain recombines TRBV29-1 with TRBJ1-3, with TRBD1 as a possible D gene (6 bases). Germline lookup yields CDR1 SQVTM and CDR2 ANQGSEA. The CDR3 extends over 15 amino acids. V gave up 6 bases and J gave up 0 bases, with 15 bases separating them. The CDR3 sequence: CSVVLGGFSGNTIYF. In DNA, the CDR3 is TGCAGCGTCGTATTGGGGGGCTTCTCTGGAAACACCATATATTTT.

This clonotype showed up many times. The chain joins TRBV7-2 to TRBJ2-7; 8 nucleotides align to TRBD1. Germline CDR1 and CDR2: SGHTA and FQGNSA. The CDR3 is 15 residues long. J gave up 2 bases and V 3 bases, and 6 bases lay outside the gene matches. The CDR3 bases are TGTGCCAGCAGCTTTAGGACAGGGACGCCCTACGAGCAGTACTTC. This translates into CASSFRTGTPYEQYF.

Many counts were recorded for this clonotype. The gene calls are TRBV7-2 and TRBJ2-3; 9 nucleotides align to TRBD2. The germline CDR1 and CDR2 sequences are SGHTA and FQGNSA. The CDR3 extends over 17 amino acids. J was trimmed by 6 bases and V by 2 bases; bases with no gene match: 12. CDR3 in amino acids: CASSLRGLAGGLDTQYF. The CDR3 DNA reads TGTGCCAGCAGCTTAAGGGGGCTTGCGGGGGGGCTGGATACGCAGTATTTT. Together with reference TRBV7-2 and TRBJ2-3, the CDR3 gives the full variable domain: GAGVSQSPSNKVTEKGKDVELRCDPISGHTALYWYRQSLGQGLEFLIYFQGNSAPDKSGLPSDRFSAERTGGSVSTLTIQRTQQEDSAVYLCASSLRGLAGGLDTQYFGPGTRLTVL.

This clonotype was observed a single time. A single base separates this from a much larger clone, so it may be a read error. The V call is TRBV10-3, the J call TRBJ2-5; D may be TRBD1 or TRBD2 (6 bases each). CDR1 is ENHRY and CDR2 is SYGVKD in the germline V gene. CDR3 size: 17 residues. The germline V and J ends were trimmed by 0 bases and 0 bases, with 14 bases remaining between them. The CDR3 is CAISESQRRGNQETQYF. CDR3 bases: TGTGCCATCAGTGAGTCGCAGCGGAGGGGGAACCAAGAGACCCAGTACTTC.

This clonotype was recorded many times. V usage is TRBV7-9 and J usage is TRBJ1-5; D is possibly TRBD1 (5 bases). V gave up 3 bases and J gave up 3 bases, with 9 bases separating them. The CDR3 is made up of 14 amino acids. Germline V gene data show CDR1 as SEHNR and CDR2 as FQNEAQ (reference sequence). In nucleotides, the CDR3 is TGTGCCAGCAGCTTGAGAGGGACCAATCAGCCCCAGCATTTT. It specifies CASSLRGTNQPQHF.

There are a few counts of this clonotype. V is TRBV5-4 and J is TRBJ1-1; tentative D call: TRBD1 (6 bases). Germline V gene lookup returns CDR1 SGHNT and CDR2 YYREEE (reference sequence). CDR3 length equals 14 residues. Trimming removed 4 bases at V and 8 bases at J, with 18 bases between. CDR3 sequence (DNA): TGTGCCAGCAGCCCTCGATCCCAAGACAGGGAAGCTTTCTTT. This translates into CASSPRSQDREAFF.

This clonotype was seen repeatedly, ten times or more. The J gene is TRBJ2-1, the V gene TRBV7-2; D perhaps matches TRBD2 (5 bases). V was pared by 3 bases and J by 0 bases, with 9 bases between. There are 15 residues in the CDR3. Looked up from germline, CDR1 is SGHTA and CDR2 is FQGNSA. CDR3 bases: TGTGCCAGCAGCTTGCTGGGGAGCTCCTACAATGAGCAGTTCTTC. Protein sequence: CASSLLGSSYNEQFF.

This clonotype showed up just a few times. The V gene is TRBV2, the J gene TRBJ2-7, with D perhaps matching TRBD1 or TRBD2 (6 bases each). Between the trimmed V and J ends, which lost 9 bases and 0 bases, there was a span of 12 bases. Germline V gives CDR1 SNHLY, CDR2 FYNNEI. CDR3 length: 13 residues. The CDR3 nucleotides read TGTGCCAGTATAGCGGACAGCTCCTACGAGCAGTACTTC. Its translation: CASIADSSYEQYF.

The gene calls are TRBV7-8 and TRBJ2-7; perhaps TRBD1 as D (5 bases). The CDR3 is made up of 17 amino acids. V gave up 0 bases and J gave up 5 bases, with 20 bases separating them. Germline assignment: CDR1 SGHVS and CDR2 FQNEAQ. Here the CDR3 DNA reads TGTGCCAGCAGCTTAGCGTGGATGGGGCGTGTGACCCACGAGCAGTACTTC. Translation: CASSLAWMGRVTHEQYF.

The CDR3 DNA is TGTGCCAGCAGCTTATCACTGGGGGCAGATACGCAGTATTTT. Protein: CASSLSLGADTQYF. The chain has TRBV7-2 and TRBJ2-3, with D perhaps given as TRBD1 or TRBD2 (5 bases each). Germline V gene sequence: CDR1 SGHTA, CDR2 FQGNSA. The CDR3 consists of 14 residues. Between the trimmed V and J ends, which lost 2 bases and 4 bases, there was a span of 10 bases.

This clonotype came up a few times. The V gene is TRBV7-4, the J gene TRBJ1-5, with D maybe TRBD1 (5 bases). CDR3 length: 19 amino acids. V was cut by 1 base and J by 0 bases, with 19 bases left in between. Germline assignment: CDR1 SGHVT and CDR2 SQSDAQ. The CDR3 coding sequence is TGTGCCAGCAGCTTAGTAGTAGGGGCCAGATTGAATAGCAATCAGCCCCAGCATTTT. This gives the protein CASSLVVGARLNSNQPQHF. The variable domain in full, with the rest retrieved from reference TRBV7-4 and TRBJ1-5, is GAGVSQSPRYKVAKRGRDVALRCDSISGHVTLYWYRQTLGQGSEVLTYSQSDAQRDKSGRPSGRFSAERPERSVSTLKIQRTEQGDSAVYLCASSLVVGARLNSNQPQHFGDGTRLSIL.

The sample holds a few counts of this clonotype. One junction end does not reproduce the germline sequence, and a read error may be involved. The chain joins TRBV27 to TRBJ2-4; possible D gene TRBD2, 5 bases. This CDR3 is 14 amino acids long. The germline CDR1 and CDR2 sequences are MNHEY and SMNVEV (reference sequence). The CDR3 nucleotides are TGTGCCAGCAGTTTATCGCAGTATGGCGAGGGCCCTACTTTC. This encodes CASSLSQYGEGPTF.

This clonotype occurred a few times. The chain couples TRBV7-2 to TRBJ1-1; D remains unclear. The V and J ends lost 5 bases and 7 bases respectively, with 14 bases between them. The germline gives CDR1 SGHTA, CDR2 FQGNSA. The CDR3 is made up of 13 amino acids. Here the CDR3 DNA reads TGTGCCAGCAGCAACGGACGGTCTTATGAAGCTTTCTTT. This encodes CASSNGRSYEAFF.

V and J are TRBV18 and TRBJ1-1; D may be TRBD1 (5 bases). Trimming took off 4 bases at V and 5 bases at J, with 14 bases between the two ends. CDR1 KGHSH and CDR2 LQKENI come from the germline V gene. This CDR3 is built from 14 residues. CDR3 nucleotides: TGTGCCAGCTCACTAGACCCAAGGGGAACTGAAGCTTTCTTT. This translates into CASSLDPRGTEAFF. The full variable domain, its missing parts supplied by reference TRBV18 and TRBJ1-1, is NAGVMQNPRHLVRRRGQEARLRCSPMKGHSHVYWYRQLPEEGLKFMVYLQKENIIDESGMPKERFSAEFPKEGPSILRIQQVVRGDSAAYFCASSLDPRGTEAFFGQGTRLTVV.

This clonotype was found many times. This chain links TRBV6-2 or TRBV6-3 with TRBJ2-7; perhaps TRBD1 as D (5 bases). In germline, CDR1 is MNHEY, CDR2 SVGEGT. The germline V and J ends were trimmed by 5 bases and 3 bases, with 11 bases remaining between them. This CDR3 comprises 13 residues. The CDR3 sequence: CASSQATDYEQYF. The CDR3 DNA is TGTGCCAGCAGTCAGGCGACAGACTACGAGCAGTACTTC.

This clonotype has ten or more counts. The rearrangement links TRBV7-2 to TRBJ2-7; TRBD1 matches at 9 bases. Germline V gene sequence: CDR1 SGHTA, CDR2 FQGNSA. Trimming cost V 1 base and J 9 bases; bases outside gene matches: 7. The CDR3 sequence is 14 residues long. The CDR3 DNA is TGTGCCAGCAGCTTAGGAGGGACAGGGATCGGGCAGTACTTC. Translated, it gives CASSLGGTGIGQYF. The entire variable domain, with the rest obtained from reference TRBV7-2 and TRBJ2-7, is as follows: GAGVSQSPSNKVTEKGKDVELRCDPISGHTALYWYRQSLGQGLEFLIYFQGNSAPDKSGLPSDRFSAERTGGSVSTLTIQRTQQEDSAVYLCASSLGGTGIGQYFGPGTRLTVT.

This chain uses TRBV5-1 with TRBJ2-1; D might be TRBD2 (7 bases). V was pared by 6 bases and J by 1 base, with 14 bases between. Germline assignment: CDR1 SGHRS and CDR2 YFSETQ. This CDR3 region has 15 residues. CDR3 sequence (DNA): TGCGCCAGCATTTCAGGGGAGGGGTCCTACAATGAGCAGTTCTTC. Translated: CASISGEGSYNEQFF.

This clonotype occurred a few times. The V and J genes are TRBV3-1 and TRBJ1-1; tentative D call: TRBD1 (5 bases). This CDR3 has 14 residues. V shed 4 bases and J shed 1 base, with 10 bases lying between them. The germline V gene encodes CDR1 LGHDT and CDR2 YNNKEL (reference sequence). The CDR3 reads CASSPGDRNTEAFF. The CDR3 DNA reads TGTGCCAGCAGCCCGGGGGATAGGAACACTGAAGCTTTCTTT.

The sample holds many counts of this clonotype. The chain has TRBV7-2 and TRBJ2-1, with TRBD2 matching 12 bases. CDR3 size: 15 residues. Trimming at V came to 6 bases and at J to 6 bases, leaving 6 bases not matched to a gene. Germline assignment: CDR1 SGHTA and CDR2 FQGNSA. The CDR3 sequence is CASRETSGSSNEQFF. CDR3 nucleotides: TGTGCCAGCAGAGAGACTAGCGGGAGTTCCAATGAGCAGTTCTTC.

In this sample, this clonotype turned up many times. The chain links TRBV6-2 or TRBV6-3 to TRBJ2-7, with TRBD2 matching 10 bases. V shed 8 bases and J 3 bases; nucleotides not matched to a gene: 10. Per germline, CDR1 MNHEY and CDR2 SVGEGT. The length of the CDR3 is 15 residues. CDR3 coding DNA: TGTGCCAGCCACGAGCCGCGGACTAGCGGCTACGAGCAGTACTTC. It specifies CASHEPRTSGYEQYF.

This sequence joins TRBV5-4 and TRBJ2-5; 12 bases are shared with TRBD2. CDR1 and CDR2 (germline): SGHNT, YYREEE (reference sequence). The V gene end was trimmed by 0 bases and the J gene end by 5 bases; junction bases not matched to a gene: 8. The CDR3 runs 17 residues. CDR3 DNA sequence: TGTGCCAGCAGCTTGGGGCCTAGCGGGAGGGCAGGGGAGACCCAGTACTTC. Amino acids: CASSLGPSGRAGETQYF.